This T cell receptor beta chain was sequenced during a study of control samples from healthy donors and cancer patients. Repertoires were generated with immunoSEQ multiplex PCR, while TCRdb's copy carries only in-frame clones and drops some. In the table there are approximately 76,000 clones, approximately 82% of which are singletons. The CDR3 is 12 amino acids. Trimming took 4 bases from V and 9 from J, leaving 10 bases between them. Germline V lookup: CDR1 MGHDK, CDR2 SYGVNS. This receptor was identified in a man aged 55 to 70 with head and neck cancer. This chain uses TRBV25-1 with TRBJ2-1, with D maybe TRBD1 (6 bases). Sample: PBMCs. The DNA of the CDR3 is TGTGCCAGCAGTGGCCAGGGGAGTGAGCAGTTCTTC. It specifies CASSGQGSEQFF.